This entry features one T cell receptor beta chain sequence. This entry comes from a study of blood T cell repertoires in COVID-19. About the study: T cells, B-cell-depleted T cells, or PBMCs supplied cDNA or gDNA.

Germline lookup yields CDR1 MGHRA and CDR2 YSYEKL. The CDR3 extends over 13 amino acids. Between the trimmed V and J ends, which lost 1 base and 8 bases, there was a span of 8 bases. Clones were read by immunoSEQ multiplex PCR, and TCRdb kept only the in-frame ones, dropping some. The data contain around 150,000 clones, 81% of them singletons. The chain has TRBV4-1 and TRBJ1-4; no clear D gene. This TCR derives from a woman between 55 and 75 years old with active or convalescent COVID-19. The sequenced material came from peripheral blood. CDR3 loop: CASSQAAAEKLFF. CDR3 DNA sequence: TGCGCCAGCAGCCAAGCGGCGGCGGAAAAACTGTTTTTT.